One sample yielded the 17 T cell receptor beta chains listed below, sequenced in a study of blood T cell repertoires in COVID-19. Sequencing was performed with immunoSEQ multiplex PCR; in TCRdb, only in-frame clones are kept and a portion is missing. The table shows some 160,000 clones, with more than 75% occurring only once. The specimen sequenced was peripheral blood. These receptors were collected from a woman in her 70s with COVID-19, enrolled during active disease.

The chain uses TRBV28 and TRBJ1-1, with TRBD1 matching 9 bases. The CDR3 is 14 residues long. With V trimmed by 7 bases and J by 4 bases, 7 bases remained unmatched. Germline CDR1 and CDR2: MDHEN and SYDVKM. Here the CDR3 DNA reads TGTGCCAGCACCATCGGGGACAGGGCCACTGAAGCTTTCTTT. Amino acid sequence: CASTIGDRATEAFF.

A few counts support this clone. The chain couples TRBV3-1 (or the pseudogene TRBV3-2) to TRBJ1-4; a possible D gene is TRBD1 (5 bases). Germline V gene data show CDR1 as LGHDT and CDR2 as YNNKEL (reference sequence). V shed 5 bases and J shed 1 base, with 11 bases lying between them. The CDR3 is 15 amino acids. Here the CDR3 DNA reads TGTGCCAGCAGCTCAACCGGGGGAACTAATGAAAAACTGTTTTTT. Protein sequence: CASSSTGGTNEKLFF.

The rearrangement joins TRBV5-4 to TRBJ2-3; 8 bases match TRBD2. This CDR3 is built from 16 residues. Unmatched junction bases numbered 8, after V lost 1 base and J lost 4 bases. CDR1 SGHNT and CDR2 YYREEE come from the germline V gene (reference sequence). CDR3 loop: CASSLRIGGEADTQYF. CDR3 bases: TGTGCCAGCAGCTTGAGAATCGGGGGGGAGGCAGATACGCAGTATTTT.

The V call is TRBV10-3, the J call TRBJ1-5; D is undetermined. V was trimmed by 4 bases and J by 7 bases, leaving 11 bases between them. This CDR3 has 13 residues. CDR1 and CDR2 (germline): ENHRY, SYGVKD. DNA for the CDR3: TGTGCCATCAGTGTTGAAGCTACCCAGCCCCAGCATTTT. This gives the protein CAISVEATQPQHF.

The genes are TRBV28 and TRBJ1-4; 10 positions agree with TRBD1. Germline-derived CDR1 and CDR2 are MDHEN and SYDVKM. CDR3 size: 20 residues. The J segment lost 8 bases and the V segment lost 3 bases, leaving 21 bases of the junction unmatched. The CDR3 sequence is CASSFPLSDRGPRDREKLFF. The CDR3 DNA sequence: TGTGCCAGCAGTTTCCCGCTTTCAGACAGGGGGCCGAGGGATAGGGAAAAACTGTTTTTT. The complete variable domain, with remaining parts taken from reference TRBV28 and TRBJ1-4, reads DVKVTQSSRYLVKRTGEKVFLECVQDMDHENMFWYRQDPGLGLRLIYFSYDVKMKEKGDIPEGYSVSREKKERFSLILESASTNQTSMYLCASSFPLSDRGPRDREKLFFGSGTQLSVL.

The genes are TRBV19 and TRBJ1-2; D perhaps matches TRBD1 (5 bases). Germline loops: CDR1 LNHDA, CDR2 SQIVND (reference sequence). The CDR3 covers 14 residues. V lost 6 bases and J lost 4, with 15 bases in between. Here the CDR3 DNA reads TGTGCCAGTAGCGCCGCCCTGGGGGGCTATGGCTACACCTTC. Encoded protein: CASSAALGGYGYTF.

This clone came up once. V usage is TRBV7-2 and J usage is TRBJ1-2, with D unresolved. The germline gives CDR1 SGHTA, CDR2 FQGNSA. V lost 7 bases and J 2 bases, leaving 14 bases between the germline ends. This CDR3 has 14 residues. This CDR3 reads CASMRGLPNYGYTF. CDR3 DNA: TGTGCCAGCATGAGAGGGTTACCCAACTATGGCTACACCTTC.

This sequence joins TRBV3-1 (or the pseudogene TRBV3-2) and TRBJ2-5; 8 nucleotides match TRBD1. Germline V gene sequence: CDR1 LGHDT, CDR2 YNNKEL (reference sequence). The CDR3 spans 15 residues. V shed 4 bases and J 2 bases; nucleotides not matched to a gene: 6. The CDR3 DNA sequence: TGTGCCAGCAGCCCTTGGACAGGGACGCAAGAGACCCAGTACTTC. Protein: CASSPWTGTQETQYF.

The rearrangement uses TRBV30 and TRBJ1-1; unclear D gene. The CDR3 spans 13 residues. CDR1 is GTSNPN, CDR2 SVGIG, per germline (reference sequence). Trimming took off 0 bases at V and 6 bases at J, with 11 bases between the two ends. The DNA for the CDR3 is TGTGCCTGGAGTGTAGACTATAGATCTGAAGCTTTCTTT. It yields the protein CAWSVDYRSEAFF.

The chain recombines TRBV6-6 with TRBJ1-2; TRBD1 matches at 7 bases. Germline V gene lookup returns CDR1 MNHNY and CDR2 SVGAGI (reference sequence). The CDR3 consists of 14 residues. The V segment lost 6 bases and the J segment 3 bases; nucleotides outside the gene matches: 7. CDR3 residues: CASSPAQGDYGYTF. The CDR3 DNA reads TGTGCCAGCAGCCCGGCCCAGGGGGACTATGGCTACACCTTC.

J is TRBJ1-6 and V is TRBV18, with TRBD1 identical over 10 bases. Trimming cost V 0 bases and J 7 bases; bases outside gene matches: 0. This CDR3 region has 15 residues. CDR1 is KGHSH and CDR2 is LQKENI in the germline V gene. The CDR3 loop is CASSPPGQGNSPLHF. CDR3 in DNA: TGTGCCAGCTCACCACCGGGACAGGGGAATTCACCCCTCCACTTT.

Of note for this clone: One end of the junction varies from germline; a read error may be responsible. The V and J genes are TRBV29-1 and TRBJ1-3; tentatively, D is TRBD1 (6 bases). The CDR3 spans 14 residues. Germline assignment: CDR1 SQVTM and CDR2 ANQGSEA. CDR3 in amino acids: CSVEGTYSGNTIYF. In nucleotides, the CDR3 is TGCAGCGTGGAAGGGACATACTCTGGAAACACCATATATTTT.

V and J are TRBV24-1 and TRBJ1-2; D call uncertain. CDR3 length equals 14 residues. Looked up from germline, CDR1 is KGHDR and CDR2 is SFDVKD. Trimming took 4 bases from V and 6 from J, leaving 14 bases between them. The CDR3 DNA sequence: TGTGCCACCAGTGACCGCGGGAGGGCCAATGGCTACACCTTC. Translation: CATSDRGRANGYTF.

V is TRBV7-3 and J is TRBJ1-3, with D maybe TRBD1 (6 bases). The CDR3 runs to 14 residues. V was clipped by 2 bases and J by 12 bases, with 17 bases between them. Germline V gives CDR1 SGHTA, CDR2 FQGTGA. The CDR3 loop reads CASSLGGGQGLIYF. As DNA, the CDR3 is TGTGCCAGCAGCTTAGGGGGTGGGCAGGGGCTCATATATTTT.

The J gene is TRBJ2-2, the V gene TRBV30; TRBD1 is a possible D gene (7 bases). The CDR3 runs to 17 residues. V dropped 0 bases and J dropped 5 bases, with 19 bases sitting between them. Germline CDR1 GTSNPN, CDR2 SVGIG (reference sequence). The CDR3 protein is CAWSVYSRGDRTGELFF. The CDR3 nucleotides are TGTGCCTGGAGTGTATATAGCAGGGGGGATCGGACCGGGGAGCTGTTTTTT. Combining the CDR3 with reference TRBV30 and TRBJ2-2 gives the whole variable domain SQTIHQWPATLVQPVGSPLSLECTVEGTSNPNLYWYRQAAGRGLQLLFYSVGIGQISSEVPQNLSASRPQDRQFILSSKKLLLSDSGFYLCAWSVYSRGDRTGELFFGEGSRLTVL.

The V gene is TRBV28, the J gene TRBJ1-4, with TRBD1 matching over 12 bases. This CDR3 is 15 amino acids long. CDR1 and CDR2 (germline): MDHEN, SYDVKM. J lost 8 bases, V lost 4 bases, and 5 bases had no gene match. CDR3 sequence (DNA): TGTGCCAGCAGTTATCCCGGGACAGGGGGCGAAAAACTGTTTTTT. Protein sequence: CASSYPGTGGEKLFF.

The chain carries TRBV29-1 and TRBJ1-4, with TRBD1 identical over 8 bases. Germline V gives CDR1 SQVTM, CDR2 ANQGSEA. Losses at the gene ends were 6 bases for V and 8 bases for J; bases not matched to a gene: 8. The CDR3 sequence is 13 residues long. The chain's CDR3 is CSVEGTGREKLFF. Written as DNA, the CDR3 is TGCAGCGTGGAGGGGACAGGACGGGAAAAACTGTTTTTT.